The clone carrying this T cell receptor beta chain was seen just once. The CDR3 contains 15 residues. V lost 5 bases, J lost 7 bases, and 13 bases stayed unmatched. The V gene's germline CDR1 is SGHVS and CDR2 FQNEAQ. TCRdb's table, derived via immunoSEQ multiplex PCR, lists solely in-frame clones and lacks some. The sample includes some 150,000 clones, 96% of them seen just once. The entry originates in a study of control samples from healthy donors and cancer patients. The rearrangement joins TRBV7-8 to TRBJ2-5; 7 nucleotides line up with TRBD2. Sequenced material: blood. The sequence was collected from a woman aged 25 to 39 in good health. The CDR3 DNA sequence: TGTGCCAGCAGCGTATCTCTAGCGGCACGGGGGACCCAGTACTTC. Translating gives CASSVSLAARGTQYF.